This is a list of T cell receptor beta chains from one sample in a study of blood T cell repertoires in COVID-19. Sequencing was performed with immunoSEQ multiplex PCR; in TCRdb, only in-frame clones are kept and a portion is missing. The table shows some 80,000 clones, with under 90% occurring only once. Material for sequencing was peripheral blood. These receptors were obtained from a human donor in a cohort sampled during active COVID-19. Both conserved end residues are trimmed from each CDR3. For some rows the clone size is stated as once, few or many, or as a class when expanded; others skip it.

len	v_gene	j_gene	abundance	CDR3aa
11	TRBV6-5	TRBJ1-1	-	ASWGITYGGAF
13	TRBV3-1/TRBV3-2	TRBJ1-2	-	ASSQEGTGVYGYT
14	TRBV23-1	TRBJ1-5	-	ASSQIHRDYNQPQH
14	TRBV7-9	TRBJ2-2	-	ASSPSGGAGAGELF
12	TRBV7-2	TRBJ2-7	-	ASSRGLTAYEQY
13	TRBV10-3	TRBJ2-2	-	AISGTELETGELF
11	TRBV28	TRBJ2-5	-	ASSLGTQETQY
14	TRBV5-4	TRBJ2-5	-	ASSPVAGGVQETQY
12	TRBV18	TRBJ2-1	once	ASSQSGADNEQF
12	TRBV7-2	TRBJ2-7	-	ASSTPSLIHEQY
14	TRBV4-2	TRBJ2-3	-	ASSLGLAGGRDTQY
12	TRBV28	TRBJ2-1	-	ASSLGGSRNEQF
15	TRBV4-1	TRBJ2-3	-	ASSQDRTSPTSDTQY
14	TRBV5-1	TRBJ2-5	-	ASSLAPSGGQETQY
13	TRBV4-1	TRBJ2-7	-	ASSQDRGRNYEQY
12	TRBV7-9	TRBJ2-7	few	ASSLPGNWYEQY
11	TRBV29-1	TRBJ2-2	-	SVARGNTGELF